This T cell receptor (beta chain) was retrieved from a study of CD8 T cells in ankylosing spondylitis (dated by TCRdb to the late 2010s). With respect to the entire study: The study set out to find disease-linked TCR variants by profiling T cell receptor beta repertoires in ankylosing spondylitis patients and healthy donors. Peripheral blood was sampled, and synovial fluid was additionally collected from ankylosing spondylitis patients. The full study cohort was made up of about 24 ankylosing spondylitis patients and over 90 healthy donors.

Overall study outcomes, separate from this receptor: The disease-linked clones were reported to be significantly enriched in matched synovial fluid samples from ankylosing spondylitis patients. A TCR beta motif of several highly homologous amino acid variants appeared characteristic of blood from ankylosing spondylitis patients. In peripheral blood, the disease-linked clones were found at relatively low frequencies and had a CD8+ phenotype. Some motif variants were previously reported in synovial fluid and blood of reactive arthritis patients, suggesting common disease-initiation mechanisms.

This clonotype was seen many times. Which antigen it targets is not known. The record has no base qualities; no much larger clone is one base away. Sequencing instrument: Illumina HiSeq 2500. Quantitative 5'-RACE with molecular barcodes was used to prepare TCR beta libraries. In the source study's methods: A new computational method, built on a probabilistic model of VDJ rearrangement, was used to identify disease-linked TCR variants. The public reads were reanalyzed by TCRdb: fastp trimming at Q25, MiXCR alignment, in-frame beta chains only. Each entry merges the rows of one CDR3 protein and shows their most common DNA and genes. The V and J calls and clone size come from TCRdb's table, not from the authors' own analysis. The sample table shows hundreds of thousands of distinct CDR3 sequences, and 7.5% to 9% are seen once. The ten largest account for approximately 6.3% of the sample. Relative to germline, V is 2 bases shorter and J is 2 bases shorter, with 1 base between their ends. Including cysteine and phenylalanine, the CDR3 has 11 amino acids. The kept DNA is CDR3 alone, 33 bases in frame from the first base. The germline V gene gives CDR1 as MNHEY and CDR2 as SVGEGT.

The sample comprised blood, either unsorted or a sorted T cell fraction (not recorded which). Recombination joined TRBV6-2 or TRBV6-3 with TRBJ2-7; the D gene cannot be named for sure. The receptor's source is a male donor with ankylosing spondylitis or in good health (not recorded which). CDR3 protein: CASSYPYEQYF. The DNA reads as follows: TGTGCCAGCAGTTACCCCTACGAGCAGTACTTC.